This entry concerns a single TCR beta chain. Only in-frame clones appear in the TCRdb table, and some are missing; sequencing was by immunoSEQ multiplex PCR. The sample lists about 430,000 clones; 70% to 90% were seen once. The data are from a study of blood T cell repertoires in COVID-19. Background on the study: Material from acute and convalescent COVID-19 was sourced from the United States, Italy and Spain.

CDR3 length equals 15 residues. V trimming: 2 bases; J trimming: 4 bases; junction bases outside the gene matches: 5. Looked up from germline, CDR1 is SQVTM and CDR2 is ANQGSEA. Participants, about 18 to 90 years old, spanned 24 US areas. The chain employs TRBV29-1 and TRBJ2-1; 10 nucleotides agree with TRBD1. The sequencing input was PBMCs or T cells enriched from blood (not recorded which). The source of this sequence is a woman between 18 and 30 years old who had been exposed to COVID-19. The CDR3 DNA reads TGCAGCGTTGAACCGGACAGGGGGAGGTACAATGAGCAGTTCTTC. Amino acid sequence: CSVEPDRGRYNEQFF.